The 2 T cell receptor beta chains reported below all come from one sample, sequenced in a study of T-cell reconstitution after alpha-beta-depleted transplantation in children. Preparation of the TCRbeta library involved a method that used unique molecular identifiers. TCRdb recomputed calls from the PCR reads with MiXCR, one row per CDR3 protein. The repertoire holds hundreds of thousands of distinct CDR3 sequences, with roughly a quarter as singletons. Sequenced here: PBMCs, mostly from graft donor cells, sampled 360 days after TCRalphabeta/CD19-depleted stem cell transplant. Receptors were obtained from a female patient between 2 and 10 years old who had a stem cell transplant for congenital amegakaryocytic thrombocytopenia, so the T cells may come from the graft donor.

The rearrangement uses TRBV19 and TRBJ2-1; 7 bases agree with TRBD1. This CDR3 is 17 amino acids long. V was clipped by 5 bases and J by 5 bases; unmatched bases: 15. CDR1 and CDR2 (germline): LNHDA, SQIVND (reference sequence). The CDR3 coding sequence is TGTGCCAGTAGTTTAAGGACCGGGACAGCGTTAAACAATGAGCAGTTCTTC. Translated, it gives CASSLRTGTALNNEQFF.

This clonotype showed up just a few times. In DNA, the CDR3 is TGCGCCAGCAGCTTGGCGTGGGGGAGCACAGATACGCAGTATTTT. This encodes CASSLAWGSTDTQYF. The chain joins TRBV5-1 to TRBJ2-3; either TRBD1 or TRBD2 may fit D (5 bases each). Trimming pared 0 bases from V and 0 bases from J, leaving 8 bases between. The CDR3 sequence is 15 residues long. Germline assignment: CDR1 SGHRS and CDR2 YFSETQ.